The subject of this entry is one T cell receptor (beta chain). The PCR was carried out with 60 Vbeta primers and 13 Jbeta primers. Generated by immunoSEQ multiplex PCR, the TCRdb table keeps only in-frame clones and is missing some. The table has about 160,000 clones, more than 65% seen once. This sample was included in a study of cytomegalovirus exposure and HLA in healthy donors. Across the whole study: The study's early data release held around 85 million unique TCRs from HLA-typed donors. In terms of ancestry, the Caucasian-associated cluster contained roughly 81% of the approximately 400 genotyped donors.

Specimen: PBMCs. The clonotype comes from a man aged 45-60 years in good health and CMV-seropositive.

CDR3 in DNA: TGTGCCAGCAAAAAAACAAACTATGGCTACACCTTC. Its protein is CASKKTNYGYTF. J is TRBJ1-2 and V is TRBV6-5; D gene uncertain. Trimming took 7 bases from V and 2 from J, leaving 8 bases between them. The CDR3 has 12 residues. Germline assignment: CDR1 MNHEY and CDR2 SVGAGI.